This T cell receptor beta chain comes out of a study of blood T cell repertoires in COVID-19. In the study's own analysis: For nucleated cells, counts were estimated from reference gene primer amplification. This table comes from immunoSEQ multiplex PCR, and its TCRdb copy is limited to in-frame clones, with some not included. D and trimming were read from the DNA, whereas the V and J calls and clone size are those reported in that table. The data show about 240,000 clones, roughly 88% seen once. Germline V gene sequence: CDR1 MDHEN, CDR2 SYDVKM. The V segment lost 6 bases and the J segment 7 bases; nucleotides outside the gene matches: 8. CDR3 length equals 14 residues.

This chain joins TRBV28 and TRBJ1-3; TRBD1 aligns across 8 bases. The sequencing input was peripheral blood. The clonotype originates from a man aged 80 or over with acute or convalescent COVID-19. The CDR3 protein is CASSSGQGWNTIYF. CDR3 bases: TGTGCCAGCAGCTCCGGACAGGGCTGGAACACCATATATTTT. Drawing the rest from reference TRBV28 and TRBJ1-3, the complete variable domain is DVKVTQSSRYLVKRTGEKVFLECVQDMDHENMFWYRQDPGLGLRLIYFSYDVKMKEKGDIPEGYSVSREKKERFSLILESASTNQTSMYLCASSSGQGWNTIYFGEGSWLTVV.